These 15 T cell receptor beta chains were all obtained from the same sample, sequenced in a study of Graves' ophthalmopathy and Graves' hyperthyroidism. Amplifying from RNA transcripts, the study obtained TCR beta CDR3 regions. HTBI primers served in a first-round RT-PCR, which a second-round multiplex PCR followed. MiXCR was run by TCRdb on the multiplex PCR reads, yielding one entry per CDR3 protein. The sample records hundreds of thousands of distinct CDR3 sequences, approximately 21% being singletons. Sequencing used peripheral blood. These receptor sequences come from a woman younger than 35 with stable Graves' hyperthyroidism. Some clones in this sample may be carry-over from other donors' samples.

This clonotype was counted a few times. The chain links TRBV28 to TRBJ1-5; 9 nucleotides match TRBD1. From germline, CDR1 is MDHEN and CDR2 SYDVKM. The ends lost 2 bases at V and 2 bases at J; junction bases unmatched: 10. The CDR3 has 18 amino acids. The chain's CDR3 is CASSLVDRGLWGNQPQHF. The DNA of the CDR3 is TGTGCCAGCAGTTTAGTGGACAGGGGTCTGTGGGGCAATCAGCCCCAGCATTTT.

This clonotype was observed many times. This chain joins TRBV12-3 or TRBV12-4 and TRBJ1-2; 7 bases line up with TRBD1. Unmatched junction bases numbered 11, after V lost 6 bases and J lost 4 bases. The CDR3 is 15 residues long. The CDR3 nucleotides read TGTGCCAGCAGCACTGGACAGGAACGTCGCTATGGCTACACCTTC. Translating it yields CASSTGQERRYGYTF.

This clonotype was found many times. The V and J genes are TRBV6-5 and TRBJ1-2; TRBD1 agrees at 8 bases. The CDR3 spans 11 residues. V lost 8 bases and J lost 6; bases outside the gene matches: 2. Per the germline V gene, CDR1 is MNHEY and CDR2 is SVGAGI. The CDR3, as DNA: TGTGCCAGCCGCAGGGGGCATGGCTACACCTTC. Its protein is CASRRGHGYTF.

This clonotype was detected ten times or more. The rearrangement links TRBV30 to TRBJ1-1, with 8 bases matching TRBD1. This CDR3 is built from 13 residues. CDR1 and CDR2 from the germline V gene are GTSNPN and SVGIG (reference sequence). As DNA, the CDR3 is TGTGCTACAACCGGACAGGGTGGAACTGAAGCTTTCTTT. Encoded protein: CATTGQGGTEAFF.

This clonotype occurred many times. The chain combines TRBV20-1 with TRBJ1-5; weak D call: TRBD1 (5 bases). Per germline, CDR1 DFQATT and CDR2 SNEGSKA (reference sequence). The V end was cut by 6 bases, the J end by 5 bases, with 17 bases between. This CDR3 is 14 amino acids long. CDR3 sequence reads: CSATPGRDYQPQHF. The DNA for the CDR3 is TGCAGTGCCACTCCGGGGAGGGACTATCAGCCCCAGCATTTT.

The sample holds a few counts of this clonotype. V is TRBV27 and J is TRBJ2-5; a weak D match, TRBD2 (7 bases). The CDR3 length is 16 residues. Germline CDR1 is MNHEY and CDR2 is SMNVEV (reference sequence). V lost 2 bases to trimming and J lost 5 bases, with 18 bases between them. The CDR3 region is CASSLLGRGAGETQYF. CDR3 sequence (DNA): TGTGCCAGCAGTTTACTGGGACGGGGGGCAGGGGAGACCCAGTACTTC.

This clonotype was picked up many times. The chain couples TRBV11-2 to TRBJ1-2; D is undetermined. Germline loops: CDR1 SGHAT, CDR2 FQNNGV. The V gene lost 11 bases and the J gene lost 3 bases, with 13 bases spanning the gap. The CDR3 is 12 amino acids. The CDR3 here is CASWAWDYGYTF. CDR3 coding DNA: TGTGCCTCGTGGGCCTGGGACTATGGCTACACCTTC.

This clonotype has ten or more counts. V usage is TRBV6-1 and J usage is TRBJ2-7, with 11 bases fitting TRBD2. Germline loops: CDR1 MNHNS, CDR2 SASEGT. CDR3 length: 15 amino acids. Unmatched junction bases numbered 6, after V lost 2 bases and J lost 6 bases. CDR3 bases: TGTGCCAGCAGTGAACAGTCTAGCGGGGGGACCGAGCAGTACTTC. Translating it yields CASSEQSSGGTEQYF.

Many counts were recorded for this clonotype. The chain combines TRBV6-5 with TRBJ2-7; D may be TRBD2 (5 bases). V gave up 6 bases and J gave up 0 bases, with 12 bases separating them. The CDR3 has 14 amino acids. Germline-derived CDR1 and CDR2 are MNHEY and SVGAGI. The CDR3 region has the DNA TGTGCCAGCAGGTTCTGGAGGAGCTCCTACGAGCAGTACTTC. Protein sequence: CASRFWRSSYEQYF.

This clonotype has at least ten counts. The chain links TRBV20-1 to TRBJ2-4; 8 nucleotides agree with TRBD2. The V and J ends lost 8 bases and 0 bases, in that order; junction bases with no gene match: 6. Germline assignment: CDR1 DFQATT and CDR2 SNEGSKA (reference sequence). The CDR3 contains 14 residues. The CDR3 bases are TGCAGTATACGGGGGGGCCCAGCCAAAAACATTCAGTACTTC. It translates to CSIRGGPAKNIQYF.

This clonotype was found many times. The chain combines TRBV2 with TRBJ1-1; 8 bases align to TRBD1. Germline trimming cut 6 bases from V and 6 bases from J; bases unmatched to any gene: 12. The germline gives CDR1 SNHLY, CDR2 FYNNEI. This CDR3 has 15 residues. The CDR3 DNA reads as TGTGCCAGCAGGGGAGGACAGGGAGAGTTCGCTGAAGCTTTCTTT. It encodes CASRGGQGEFAEAFF.

Many counts were recorded for this clonotype. This chain connects TRBV28 to TRBJ1-1; D is perhaps TRBD1 (6 bases). Trimming pared 3 bases from V and 4 bases from J, leaving 18 bases between. Per germline, CDR1 MDHEN and CDR2 SYDVKM. The CDR3 runs 16 residues. The CDR3 spells CASSLARGAGRTEAFF. CDR3 nucleotides: TGTGCCAGCAGTTTGGCCAGGGGCGCCGGTCGCACTGAAGCTTTCTTT. Variable domain in full (rest from reference TRBV28 and TRBJ1-1): DVKVTQSSRYLVKRTGEKVFLECVQDMDHENMFWYRQDPGLGLRLIYFSYDVKMKEKGDIPEGYSVSREKKERFSLILESASTNQTSMYLCASSLARGAGRTEAFFGQGTRLTVV.

Many counts were recorded for this clonotype. This chain joins TRBV7-3 and TRBJ2-7; TRBD2 aligns across 10 bases. The CDR3 has 15 residues. In germline, CDR1 is SGHTA, CDR2 FQGTGA. V lost 2 bases, J lost 3 bases, and 4 bases stayed unmatched. The CDR3 DNA reads TGTGCCAGCAGCTTATCTAGCGGGGGATTCTACGAGCAGTACTTC. As protein: CASSLSSGGFYEQYF.

The chain links TRBV12-3 or TRBV12-4 to TRBJ1-1; 12 bases are a match to TRBD1. The CDR3 totals 16 residues. The V gene end was trimmed by 7 bases and the J gene end by 1 base; junction bases not matched to a gene: 7. The CDR3 DNA follows: TGTGCCAGCACCGTGGGACAGGGGGCCGGGAACACTGAAGCTTTCTTT. It specifies CASTVGQGAGNTEAFF.

This clonotype was detected many times. The chain uses TRBV6-1 and TRBJ1-6; D unresolved. The CDR3 extends over 13 amino acids. Germline V CDR1 and CDR2: MNHNS, SASEGT. V was shortened by 8 bases and J by 7 bases, with 12 bases between the two germline ends. DNA for the CDR3: TGTGCCAGCTCCCTGGCAGAGAATTCACCCCTCCACTTT. Its protein product is CASSLAENSPLHF.